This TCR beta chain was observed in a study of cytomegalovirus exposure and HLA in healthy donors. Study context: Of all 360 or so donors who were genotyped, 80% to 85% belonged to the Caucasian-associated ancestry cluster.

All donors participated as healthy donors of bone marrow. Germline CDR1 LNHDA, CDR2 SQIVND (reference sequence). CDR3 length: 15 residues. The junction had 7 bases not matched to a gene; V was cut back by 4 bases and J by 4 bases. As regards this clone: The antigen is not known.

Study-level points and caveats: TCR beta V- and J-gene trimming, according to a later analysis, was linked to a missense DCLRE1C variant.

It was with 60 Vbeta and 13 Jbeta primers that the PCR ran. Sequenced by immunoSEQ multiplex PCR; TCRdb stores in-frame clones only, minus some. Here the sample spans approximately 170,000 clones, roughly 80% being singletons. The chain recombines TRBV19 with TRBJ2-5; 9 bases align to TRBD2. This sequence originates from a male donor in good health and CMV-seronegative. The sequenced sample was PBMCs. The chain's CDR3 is CASSSGGAGGETQYF. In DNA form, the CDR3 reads TGTGCCAGTAGTAGCGGGGGGGCGGGGGGAGAGACCCAGTACTTC.